This T cell receptor beta chain comes out of a study of blood T cell repertoires in COVID-19. Study-wide context: The origin of the acute and convalescent COVID-19 samples was the United States, Italy and Spain. T cells, B-cell-depleted T cells, or PBMCs supplied cDNA or gDNA.

The CDR3 runs to 14 residues. In germline, CDR1 is SGDLS, CDR2 YYNGEE. V was pared by 4 bases and J by 5 bases, with 4 bases of the junction left unmatched. In the original processing: By means of reference gene primer amplification, nucleated cell counts were estimated. Data came from immunoSEQ multiplex PCR; TCRdb stores just in-frame clones and leaves some out. That table supplies the V and J calls and clone size; D and trimming were determined from the DNA. The repertoire holds about 150,000 clones, 86% seen once, with approximately 3.5% in the top ten. The chain is built from TRBV9 and TRBJ2-7; 12 bases are a match to TRBD2. This TCR was recovered from a man in his sixties or seventies with acute or convalescent COVID-19. The sequencing input was peripheral blood. In nucleotides, the CDR3 is TGTGCCAGCAGCCTAGCGGGAGGGATCCACGAGCAGTACTTC. Translating it yields CASSLAGGIHEQYF. The full variable domain, with the rest looked up from reference TRBV9 and TRBJ2-7, is DSGVTQTPKHLITATGQRVTLRCSPRSGDLSVYWYQQSLDQGLQFLIQYYNGEERAKGNILERFSAQQFPDLHSELNLSSLELGDSALYFCASSLAGGIHEQYFGPGTRLTVT.